The 2 T cell receptor beta chains below come from one sample, sequenced in a study of T-cell reconstitution after alpha-beta-depleted transplantation in children. Unique molecular identifiers featured in how the TCRbeta library was prepared. TCRdb processed the PCR reads anew with MiXCR; each CDR3 protein has one entry. Altogether around 800,000 distinct CDR3 sequences are present, under 20% being singletons, with the ten largest covering 5%. The starting material was PBMCs, mostly from graft donor cells, obtained 360 days after TCRalphabeta/CD19-depleted stem cell transplant. The source is a male patient younger than 18 who had a stem cell transplant for acute lymphoblastic leukemia, so the T cells may come from the graft donor.

The chain joins TRBV6-1 to TRBJ2-1; perhaps TRBD1 as D (6 bases). The V gene lost 6 bases and the J gene lost 5 bases, with 11 bases spanning the gap. Germline assignment: CDR1 MNHNS and CDR2 SASEGT. The CDR3 loop spans 13 amino acids. CDR3 amino acids: CASRRQENNEQFF. The CDR3 region has the DNA TGTGCCAGCAGGAGACAGGAGAACAATGAGCAGTTCTTC.

This clonotype has a handful of counts. The chain recombines TRBV7-2 with TRBJ2-3, with D hard to call. CDR1 is SGHTA, CDR2 FQGNSA, per germline. V was cut by 3 bases and J by 0 bases, with 7 bases left in between. The CDR3 sequence is 14 residues long. CDR3 nucleotide sequence: TGTGCCAGCAGCTTTGGGTCTAGCACAGATACGCAGTATTTT. This encodes CASSFGSSTDTQYF.